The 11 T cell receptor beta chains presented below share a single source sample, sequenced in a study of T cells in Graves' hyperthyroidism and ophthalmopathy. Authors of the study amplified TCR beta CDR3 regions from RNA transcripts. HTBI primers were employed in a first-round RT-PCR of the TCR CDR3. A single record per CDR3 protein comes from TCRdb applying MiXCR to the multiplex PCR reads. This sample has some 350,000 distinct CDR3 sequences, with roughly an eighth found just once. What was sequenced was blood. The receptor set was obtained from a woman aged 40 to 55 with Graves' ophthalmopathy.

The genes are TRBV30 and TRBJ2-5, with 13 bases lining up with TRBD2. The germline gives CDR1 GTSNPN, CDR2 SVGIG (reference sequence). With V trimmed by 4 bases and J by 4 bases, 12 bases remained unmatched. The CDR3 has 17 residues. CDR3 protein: CAWNRARTSGSGETQYF. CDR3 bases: TGTGCCTGGAACAGAGCTCGGACTAGCGGGAGTGGAGAGACCCAGTACTTC.

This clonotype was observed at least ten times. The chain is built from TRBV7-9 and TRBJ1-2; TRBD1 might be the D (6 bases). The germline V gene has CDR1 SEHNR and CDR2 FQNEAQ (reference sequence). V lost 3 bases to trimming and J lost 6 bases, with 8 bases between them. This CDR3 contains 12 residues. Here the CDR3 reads CASSFNRDGYTF. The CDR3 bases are TGTGCCAGCAGCTTTAACAGGGATGGCTACACCTTC.

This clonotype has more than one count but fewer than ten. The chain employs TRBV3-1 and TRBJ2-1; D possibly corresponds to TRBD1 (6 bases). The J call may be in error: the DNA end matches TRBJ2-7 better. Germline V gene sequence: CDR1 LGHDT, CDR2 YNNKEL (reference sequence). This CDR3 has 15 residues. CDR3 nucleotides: TGTGCCAGCAGCCAAGAACTTAACAGGGCGAATGAGCAGTACTTC. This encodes CASSQELNRANEQYF.

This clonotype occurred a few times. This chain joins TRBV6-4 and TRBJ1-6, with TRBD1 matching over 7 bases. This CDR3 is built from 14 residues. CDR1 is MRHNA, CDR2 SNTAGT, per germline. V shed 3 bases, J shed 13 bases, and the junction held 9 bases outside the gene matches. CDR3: CASSEEGARAPLHF. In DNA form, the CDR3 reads TGTGCCAGCAGTGAGGAGGGGGCCCGGGCGCCCCTCCACTTT.

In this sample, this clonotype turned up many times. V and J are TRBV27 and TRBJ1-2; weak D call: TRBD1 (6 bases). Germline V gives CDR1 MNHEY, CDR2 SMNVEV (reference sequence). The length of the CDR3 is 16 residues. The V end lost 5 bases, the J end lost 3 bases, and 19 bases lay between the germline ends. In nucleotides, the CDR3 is TGTGCCAGCAGTCCGTCAACAGGGCTGCTTGACTATGGCTACACCTTC. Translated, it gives CASSPSTGLLDYGYTF.

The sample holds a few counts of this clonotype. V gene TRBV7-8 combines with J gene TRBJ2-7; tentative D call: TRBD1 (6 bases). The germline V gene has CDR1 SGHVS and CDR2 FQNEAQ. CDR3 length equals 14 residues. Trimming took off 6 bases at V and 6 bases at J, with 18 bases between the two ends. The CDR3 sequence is CASSQGTVLGEQYF. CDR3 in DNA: TGTGCCAGCAGTCAGGGGACGGTTCTGGGCGAGCAGTACTTC.

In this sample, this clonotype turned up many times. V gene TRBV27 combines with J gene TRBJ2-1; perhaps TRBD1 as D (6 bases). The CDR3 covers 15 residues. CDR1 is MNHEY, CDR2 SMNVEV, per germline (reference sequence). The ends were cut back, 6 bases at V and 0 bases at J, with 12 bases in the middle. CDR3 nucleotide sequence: TGTGCCAGCAGCCTGGGGACACGCTCCTACAATGAGCAGTTCTTC. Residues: CASSLGTRSYNEQFF.

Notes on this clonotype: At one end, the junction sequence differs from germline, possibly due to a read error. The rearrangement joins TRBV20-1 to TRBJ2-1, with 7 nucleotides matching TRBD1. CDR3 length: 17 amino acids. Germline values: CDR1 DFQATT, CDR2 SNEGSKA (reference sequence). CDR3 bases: TGCAGTGCTATGGACAGGACAGGACACCTATCCTACAATGAGCAGCTCTTC. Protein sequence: CSAMDRTGHLSYNEQLF.

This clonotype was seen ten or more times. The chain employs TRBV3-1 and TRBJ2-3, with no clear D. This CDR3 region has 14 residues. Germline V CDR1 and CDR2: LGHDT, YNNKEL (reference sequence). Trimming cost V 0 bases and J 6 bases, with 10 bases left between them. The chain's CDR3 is CASSQDHNRDTQYF. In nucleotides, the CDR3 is TGTGCCAGCAGCCAAGATCATAATCGGGATACGCAGTATTTT.

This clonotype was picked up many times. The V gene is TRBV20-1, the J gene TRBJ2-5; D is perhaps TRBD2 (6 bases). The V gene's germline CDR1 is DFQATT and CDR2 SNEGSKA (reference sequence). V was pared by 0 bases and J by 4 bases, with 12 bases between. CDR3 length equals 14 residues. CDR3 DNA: TGCAGTGCTAGAGACTCGGCGGGATCAGAGACCCAGTACTTC. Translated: CSARDSAGSETQYF.

CDR3 bases: TGTGCCAGCAGCTTGCTCATCGGCGTCTCTGGGGCCAACGTCCTGACTTTC. This sequence encodes CASSLLIGVSGANVLTF. The chain uses TRBV7-3 and TRBJ2-6; D is unresolved. This CDR3 comprises 17 residues. Germline V gives CDR1 SGHTA, CDR2 FQGTGA. Trimming pared 3 bases from V and 0 bases from J, leaving 12 bases between.